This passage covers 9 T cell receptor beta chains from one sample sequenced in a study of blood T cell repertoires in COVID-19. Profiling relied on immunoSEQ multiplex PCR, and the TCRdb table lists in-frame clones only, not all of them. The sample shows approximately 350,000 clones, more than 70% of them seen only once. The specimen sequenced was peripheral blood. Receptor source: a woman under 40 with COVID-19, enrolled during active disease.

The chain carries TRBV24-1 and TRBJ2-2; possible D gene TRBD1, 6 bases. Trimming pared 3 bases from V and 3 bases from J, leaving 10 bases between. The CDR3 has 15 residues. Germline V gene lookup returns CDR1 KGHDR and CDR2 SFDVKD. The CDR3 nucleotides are TGTGCCACCAGTGATATAGGGGGAGACACCGGGGAGCTGTTTTTT. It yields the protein CATSDIGGDTGELFF.

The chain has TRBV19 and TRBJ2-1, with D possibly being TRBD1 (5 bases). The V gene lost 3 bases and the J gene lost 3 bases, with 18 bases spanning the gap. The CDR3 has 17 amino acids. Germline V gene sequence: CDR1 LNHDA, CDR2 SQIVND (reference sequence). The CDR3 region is CASSMAVGRSNYNEQFF. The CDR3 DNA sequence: TGTGCCAGTAGTATGGCGGTGGGGCGGTCGAACTACAATGAGCAGTTCTTC.

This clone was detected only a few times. The CDR3 is CASSEWLAGNTGELFF. In DNA form, the CDR3 reads TGTGCCAGCAGTGAGTGGCTAGCGGGGAACACCGGGGAGCTGTTTTTT. J is TRBJ2-2 and V is TRBV2, with 8 nucleotides matching TRBD2. V lost 3 bases to trimming and J lost 1 base; unmatched junction nucleotides: 4. Looked up from germline, CDR1 is SNHLY and CDR2 is FYNNEI. The CDR3 has 16 residues.

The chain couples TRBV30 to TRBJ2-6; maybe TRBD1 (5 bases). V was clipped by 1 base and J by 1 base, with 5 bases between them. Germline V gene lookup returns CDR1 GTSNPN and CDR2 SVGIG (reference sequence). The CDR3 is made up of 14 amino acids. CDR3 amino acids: CAWSGQSGANVLTF. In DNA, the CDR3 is TGTGCCTGGAGTGGACAGTCTGGGGCCAACGTCCTGACTTTC.

This CDR3 reads CASSPPRLPTEAFF. In nucleotides, the CDR3 is TGTGCCAGCAGCCCCCCTAGACTACCCACTGAAGCTTTCTTT. The V gene is TRBV13, the J gene TRBJ1-1; unclear D gene. Trimming shortened V by 5 bases and J by 4 bases, and 14 bases separated the two germline ends. The length of the CDR3 is 14 residues. Germline lookup yields CDR1 PRHDT and CDR2 FYEKMQ (reference sequence).

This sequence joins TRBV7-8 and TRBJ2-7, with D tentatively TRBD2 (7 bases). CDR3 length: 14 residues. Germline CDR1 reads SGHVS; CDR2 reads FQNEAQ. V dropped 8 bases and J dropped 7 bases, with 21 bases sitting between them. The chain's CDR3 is CASAPGSRGGEQYF. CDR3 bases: TGTGCCAGCGCCCCCGGAAGCAGGGGAGGGGAGCAGTACTTC.

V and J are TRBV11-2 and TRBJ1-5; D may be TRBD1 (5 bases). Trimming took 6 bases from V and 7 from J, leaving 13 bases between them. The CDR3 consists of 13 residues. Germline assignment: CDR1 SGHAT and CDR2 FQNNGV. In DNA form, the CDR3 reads TGTGCCAGCAGTTCAGGGAGGGAACAGCCCCAGCATTTT. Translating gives CASSSGREQPQHF.

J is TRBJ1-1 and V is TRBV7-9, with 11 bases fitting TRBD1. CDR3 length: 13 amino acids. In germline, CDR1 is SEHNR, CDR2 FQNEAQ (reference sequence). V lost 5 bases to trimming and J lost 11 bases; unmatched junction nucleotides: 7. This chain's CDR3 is CASSGGQGASAFF. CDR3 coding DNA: TGTGCCAGCAGCGGCGGACAGGGGGCGAGCGCTTTCTTT.

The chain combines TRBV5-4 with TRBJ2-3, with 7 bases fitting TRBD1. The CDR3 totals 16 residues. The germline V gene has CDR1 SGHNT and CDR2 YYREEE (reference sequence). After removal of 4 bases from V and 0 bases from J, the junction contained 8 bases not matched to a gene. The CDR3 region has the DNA TGTGCCAGCAGCCCAGGACAGGCAACTAGCACAGATACGCAGTATTTT. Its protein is CASSPGQATSTDTQYF.